This T cell receptor beta chain was recovered during a study of cytomegalovirus exposure and HLA in healthy donors. Trimming shortened V by 2 bases and J by 3 bases, and 15 bases separated the two germline ends. Germline V gene lookup returns CDR1 SGHRS and CDR2 YFSETQ. The CDR3 covers 15 residues. Primers for the PCR totalled 60 Vbeta and 13 Jbeta. Repertoires were generated with immunoSEQ multiplex PCR, while TCRdb's copy carries only in-frame clones and drops some. The table has about 160,000 clones, 79% seen once; the top ten hold about 2.2%. The chain uses TRBV5-1 and TRBJ2-7, with TRBD2 as a possible D gene (7 bases). The sequence was obtained from a man aged 40-50 years in good health and CMV-seronegative. Sequenced input: PBMCs. CDR3 amino acids: CASSFRSGTLYEQYF. The CDR3, as DNA: TGCGCCAGCAGCTTCCGAAGCGGGACACTCTACGAGCAGTACTTC.